This T cell receptor (beta chain) was sequenced for a study of identifying expanded T cells in peripheral blood. Study-wide points: Variance in clone template counts between two-week samples significantly increased with total template count across all healthy donors. Over approximately two and four weeks, about 17 and 20 clones changed, versus around 1.3 between replicates.

The CDR3 is 16 residues long. The germline V gene has CDR1 GTSNPN and CDR2 SVGIG (reference sequence). V was clipped by 2 bases and J by 3 bases, with 17 bases between them. Measured with immunoSEQ multiplex PCR; TCRdb has only the in-frame clones, and not every one. The sample lists around 100,000 clones, around 89% occurring once. Collection occurred without any documented infections or immune events in donors. Concerning this clone: What it binds is not known.

The receptor comes from a person between 18 and 75 years old in good health. This chain links TRBV30 with TRBJ2-1; D call uncertain. The source material was blood. CDR3 in amino acids: CAWSLLDWTRYNEQFF. The CDR3 DNA is TGTGCCTGGAGTCTCTTAGACTGGACCCGCTACAATGAGCAGTTCTTC.